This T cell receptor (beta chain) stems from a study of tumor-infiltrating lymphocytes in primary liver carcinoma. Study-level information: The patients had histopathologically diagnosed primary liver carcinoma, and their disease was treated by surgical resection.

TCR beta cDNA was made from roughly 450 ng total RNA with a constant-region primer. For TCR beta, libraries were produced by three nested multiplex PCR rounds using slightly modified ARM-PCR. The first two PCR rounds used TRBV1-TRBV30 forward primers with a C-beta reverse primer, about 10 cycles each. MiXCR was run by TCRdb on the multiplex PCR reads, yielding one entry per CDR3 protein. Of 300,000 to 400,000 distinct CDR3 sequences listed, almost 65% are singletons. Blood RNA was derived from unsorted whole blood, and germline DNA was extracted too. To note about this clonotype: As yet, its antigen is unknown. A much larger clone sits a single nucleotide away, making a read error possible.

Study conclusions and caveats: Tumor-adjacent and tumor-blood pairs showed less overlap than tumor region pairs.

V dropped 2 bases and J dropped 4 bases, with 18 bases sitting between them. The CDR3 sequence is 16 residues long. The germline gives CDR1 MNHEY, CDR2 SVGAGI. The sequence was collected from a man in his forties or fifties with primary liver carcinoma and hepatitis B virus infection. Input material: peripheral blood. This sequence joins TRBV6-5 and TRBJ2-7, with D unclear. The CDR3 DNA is TGTGCCAGCAGTTACCTGACATGGAAGAAGAGGTACGAGCAGTACTTC. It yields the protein CASSYLTWKKRYEQYF.